The 10 T cell receptor beta chains reported below all come from one sample, sequenced in a study of glioma-infiltrating T cells. Using RNA template, CDR3s of TCR alpha and beta were amplified with iRepertoire arm-PCR. TCRdb used MiXCR to reprocess the multiplex PCR reads, holding one entry per CDR3 protein. The sample holds around 90,000 distinct CDR3 sequences, roughly 37% seen once. Sequencing used glioma tissue, nonneoplastic brain tissue, or PBMCs (not recorded which). Receptors originate from a human donor with low-grade glioma or glioblastoma, undergoing nonglioma brain surgery, or in good health (not recorded which).

The chain carries TRBV19 and TRBJ2-1, with 12 bases aligning to TRBD2. The germline V gene encodes CDR1 LNHDA and CDR2 SQIVND (reference sequence). The V segment lost 3 bases and the J segment 4 bases; nucleotides outside the gene matches: 10. The CDR3 has 18 amino acids. The CDR3 DNA follows: TGTGCCAGTAGTATGACAGGACTAGCGGGGCTTAATTACAATGAGCAGTTCTTC. Protein: CASSMTGLAGLNYNEQFF.

For this clonotype: A single base separates this from a much larger clone, so it may be a read error. The V gene is TRBV5-1, the J gene TRBJ1-1; 7 bases are shared with TRBD1. This CDR3 spans 15 amino acids. Germline V gene sequence: CDR1 SGHRS, CDR2 YFSETQ. Here the CDR3 reads CASSLGYRGYTEVFF. As DNA, the CDR3 is TGCGCCAGCAGCTTGGGCTACAGGGGTTATACTGAAGTTTTCTTT.

This clonotype has a single count. The germline gene is not matched at one end of the junction; a read error may be the cause. The CDR3 nucleotides are TGCAGTTCTCGGGACAGCAAAAACTACGAGCAGTACTTT. Translated: CSSRDSKNYEQYF. The chain combines TRBV20-1 with TRBJ2-7; 7 nucleotides match TRBD1. CDR3 length equals 13 residues. Germline CDR1 reads DFQATT; CDR2 reads SNEGSKA (reference sequence).

The chain recombines TRBV9 with TRBJ2-7; 8 nucleotides align to TRBD1. CDR3 length equals 15 residues. Looked up from germline, CDR1 is SGDLS and CDR2 is YYNGEE. J lost 2 bases, V lost 1 base, and 5 bases had no gene match. This chain's CDR3 is CASSVSGTGAYEQYF. CDR3 DNA: TGTGCCAGCAGCGTATCCGGGACAGGAGCCTACGAGCAGTACTTC.

A remark on this clonotype: This clone may be a read error of a much larger clone one base away. The V and J genes are TRBV5-1 and TRBJ1-4; unclear D gene. The germline V gene has CDR1 SGHRS and CDR2 YFSETQ. This CDR3 contains 15 residues. The CDR3 region is CASSLYARGDEELFF. The CDR3 DNA reads as TGCGCCAGCAGCTTGTATGCCCGGGGAGATGAAGAACTGTTTTTT.

This clonotype was observed at least ten times. The chain joins TRBV18 to TRBJ2-3, with 9 bases lining up with TRBD2. Germline V lookup: CDR1 KGHSH, CDR2 LQKENI. The CDR3 runs to 16 residues. Trimming at V came to 0 bases and at J to 0 bases, leaving 1 base not matched to a gene. DNA for the CDR3: TGTGCCAGCTCACCACCAACTAGCGGGAGCACAGATACGCAGTATTTT. It encodes CASSPPTSGSTDTQYF.

This clonotype was recorded many times. V and J are TRBV20-1 and TRBJ2-1; 7 nucleotides agree with TRBD2. Germline V lookup: CDR1 DFQATT, CDR2 SNEGSKA (reference sequence). Trimming took 0 bases from V and 3 from J; bases not matched to a gene: 2. The CDR3 spans 14 residues. CDR3: CSAREWGGYNEQFF. CDR3 DNA: TGCAGTGCTAGAGAATGGGGGGGCTACAATGAGCAGTTCTTC.

The count of this clonotype is one. This is likely a read error, given that the CDR3 carries no conserved phenylalanine or tryptophan at its end. The V and J genes are TRBV4-2 and TRBJ2-7, with D tentatively TRBD2 (6 bases). The germline V and J ends were trimmed by 4 bases and 7 bases, with 20 bases remaining between them. The CDR3 consists of 15 residues. CDR1 is LGHNA and CDR2 is YNFKEQ in the germline V gene. The CDR3 protein is CASSPGTPLNLEQYL. In nucleotides, the CDR3 is TGTGCCAGCAGCCCCGGGACTCCCCTTAATCTTGAGCAGTACTTA.

This chain connects TRBV2 to TRBJ2-1, with D tentatively TRBD2 (5 bases). The CDR3 consists of 14 residues. The V gene lost 5 bases and the J gene lost 8 bases, with 16 bases spanning the gap. From germline, CDR1 is SNHLY and CDR2 FYNNEI. The CDR3 reads CASSNTGVSDEQFF. CDR3 in DNA: TGTGCCAGCAGTAATACCGGGGTAAGCGATGAGCAGTTCTTC.

J is TRBJ2-3 and V is TRBV29-1; D is ambiguous. Germline assignment: CDR1 SQVTM and CDR2 ANQGSEA. With 0 bases removed from V and 6 bases from J, the gap between germline ends came to 13 bases. The CDR3 extends over 14 amino acids. CDR3 nucleotides: TGCAGCGTTGAAGATCCCGTATTGCGGGATACGCAGTATTTT. This gives the protein CSVEDPVLRDTQYF.